This is a list of T cell receptor beta chains from one sample in a study of CD8+ T cells in alopecia areata. Method: immunoSEQ multiplex PCR; TCRdb's copy keeps in-frame clones and lacks some. Of some 180,000 clones listed, 51% were seen once; the top ten hold roughly a tenth. This material consisted of CD8+ T cells sorted from blood, taken at week 52, from a patient treated with tofacitinib. The receptor set was obtained from a human donor with alopecia areata. CDR3s include the opening cysteine and the closing phenylalanine or tryptophan. The D gene is left open where the match is weak. For some rows the clone size is stated as once, few or many, or as a class when expanded; others skip it.

V,J,size,D,DNA,CDR3
TRBV29-1,TRBJ1-2,-,-,TGCAGCCCCCCGCCCGGCTGTATCTATGGCTACACCTTC,CSPPPGCIYGYTF
TRBV5-4,TRBJ2-7,-,TRBD2,TGTGCCAGCAGCTGGAGCGGGGTCTTCTCCTACGAGCAGTACTTC,CASSWSGVFSYEQYF
TRBV27,TRBJ1-2,few,-,TGTGCCAGCAGTTTAGCAGCCACCTATGGCTACACCTTC,CASSLAATYGYTF
TRBV6-4,TRBJ2-1,many,TRBD2,TGTGCCAGCAGTGACGACGGGGAGGGGCACAATGAGCAGTTCTTC,CASSDDGEGHNEQFF
TRBV11-2,TRBJ1-1,-,-,TGTGCCAGCACTCCAGGCCCGGTTAACACTGAAGCTTTCTTT,CASTPGPVNTEAFF
TRBV7-9,TRBJ2-1,-,-,TGTGCCAGCAGCCCCGAAATACCGCGGCTTAAATACAATGAGCAGTTCTTC,CASSPEIPRLKYNEQFF
TRBV29-1,TRBJ1-1,few,-,TGCAGCGTTGTAGGAGGGGGAAACACTGAAGCTTTCTTT,CSVVGGGNTEAFF
TRBV6-5,TRBJ2-7,-,-,TGTGCCAGCTCCGCTTCCCCTTTGAACGAGCAGTACTTC,CASSASPLNEQYF
TRBV11-2,TRBJ1-6,-,-,TGTGCCAGCAGCTTAGATAATTCACCCCTCCACTTT,CASSLDNSPLHF
TRBV7-9,TRBJ2-7,-,-,TGTGCCAGCAGAACCGGCCCCGAAACACACGAGCAGTACTTC,CASRTGPETHEQYF
TRBV5-4,TRBJ1-1,-,-,TGTGCCAGCAGCTTGGACCAGAACACTGAAGCTTTCTTT,CASSLDQNTEAFF
TRBV7-6,TRBJ2-5,-,-,TGTGCCAGCAGCTTCCGCGGGGTCCCTGGGACCCAGTACTTC,CASSFRGVPGTQYF
TRBV11-1,TRBJ1-1,-,TRBD1,TGTGCCAGCAGCCCAACGGACAGGGGATTTGAAGCTTTCTTT,CASSPTDRGFEAFF
TRBV7-9,TRBJ2-7,-,TRBD2,TGTGCCAGCAGCCCGACTAGCAGATACGAGCAGTACTTC,CASSPTSRYEQYF
TRBV6-5,TRBJ1-5,-,-,TGTGCCAGCAGTGCTTTCTCGGGCCAGCCCCAGCATTTT,CASSAFSGQPQHF
TRBV5-1,TRBJ1-2,-,-,TGCGCCAGCAGCTTTTCCCTTGGAGTTACTCATGGCTACACCTTC,CASSFSLGVTHGYTF
TRBV5-6,TRBJ1-1,-,-,TGTGCCAGCAGCTTTGGGGGCATGAACACTGAAGCTTTCTTT,CASSFGGMNTEAFF
TRBV27,TRBJ2-7,few,-,TGTGCCAGCAGTCCCTTGCCAGACAGAGCCCCCTACGAGCAGTACTTC,CASSPLPDRAPYEQYF
TRBV6-6,TRBJ2-4,few,TRBD1,TGTGCCAGCAGTCCCCCGGACAGGGGGCAGAAAAACATTCAGTACTTC,CASSPPDRGQKNIQYF
TRBV5-6,TRBJ1-6,-,TRBD1,TGTGCCAGCAGCTTCGGACAGGGCAATTCACCCCTCCACTTT,CASSFGQGNSPLHF
TRBV11-2,TRBJ1-1,-,-,TGTGCCAGCAGCTTAGATATAGAACTCACGGAAGACTGGGAAGCTTTCTTT,CASSLDIELTEDWEAFF
TRBV5-4,TRBJ2-2,-,-,TGTGCCAGCAGCTTGGAGGAGGCCACTCCGGGGGAGCTGTTTTTT,CASSLEEATPGELFF
TRBV13,TRBJ2-2,few,-,TGTGCCAGCAGCTCGACTCACACCGGGGAGCTGTTTTTT,CASSSTHTGELFF
TRBV5-6,TRBJ2-1,-,-,TGTGCCAGCAGCTTAGGGGGAAATGAGCAGTTCTTC,CASSLGGNEQFF
TRBV27,TRBJ1-5,-,-,TGTGCCAGCAGTTTGGGACCGGATATGGAGCCCCAGCATTTT,CASSLGPDMEPQHF
TRBV11-2,TRBJ2-5,-,TRBD2,TGTGCCAGCAGCTATCGACTAGCGGGGGGCCAAGAGACCCAGTACTTC,CASSYRLAGGQETQYF
TRBV5-4,TRBJ2-3,few,-,TGTGCCAGCAGTCTTGTTCGCGACCGAGGTGGTACGCAGTATTTT,CASSLVRDRGGTQYF
TRBV2,TRBJ1-1,-,-,TGTGCCAGCAGTGAAATGGTCGGGGGAGGCACTGAAGCTTTCTTT,CASSEMVGGGTEAFF
TRBV14,TRBJ1-3,few,TRBD1,TGTGCCAGCAGCCCGGGACAGGGGAGCTCTGGAAACACCATATATTTT,CASSPGQGSSGNTIYF
TRBV27,TRBJ1-5,few,-,TGTGCCAGCAGTTTATCCCCGGCTCAGCCCCAGCATTTT,CASSLSPAQPQHF
TRBV9,TRBJ2-3,once,TRBD2,TGTGCCAGCAGCCTGGGACTAGCGGGGTCCACAGATACGCAGTATTTT,CASSLGLAGSTDTQYF
TRBV6-1,TRBJ2-6,-,-,TGTGCCAGCAGTGTGGGACCGACCGGGGCCAACGTCCTGACTTTC,CASSVGPTGANVLTF
TRBV30,TRBJ1-1,-,-,TGTGCCTGGGGCCCCGGTGAAGCTTTCTTT,CAWGPGEAFF
TRBV7-9,TRBJ2-7,-,TRBD1,TGTGCCAGCACCGAGGACAGGTCCTCCTACGAGCAGTACTTC,CASTEDRSSYEQYF
TRBV27,TRBJ1-4,few,TRBD1,TGTGCCAGCAGTTTCGGAACAGGGGGTGAACTGTTTTTT,CASSFGTGGELFF
TRBV7-9,TRBJ1-2,-,-,TGTGCCAGCAGCTTGGGAGGGGACTATGGCTACACCTTC,CASSLGGDYGYTF
TRBV11-2,TRBJ2-1,-,TRBD2,TGTGCCAGCAGCGACGCGCGGGGGGTGGACGGGGAGCAGTTCTTC,CASSDARGVDGEQFF
TRBV9,TRBJ1-2,-,-,TGTGCCAGCAGCGTAGAGGACTGGAGCTATGGCTACACCTTC,CASSVEDWSYGYTF
TRBV6-5,TRBJ2-7,once,-,TGTGCCAGCAGTTTTGGACAGATGGGGTACTACGAGCAGTACTTC,CASSFGQMGYYEQYF
TRBV4-1,TRBJ2-7,-,-,TGCGCCAGCAGCTCCGCGGACACTGTCTTCTACGAGCAGTACTTC,CASSSADTVFYEQYF
TRBV10-3,TRBJ2-2,few,TRBD1,TGTGCCATCAGAGGGGGCGGATCCGGGGAGCTGTTTTTT,CAIRGGGSGELFF
TRBV30,TRBJ2-4,-,-,TGTGCCTGTAAGGGGGACATGGCCAAAAACATTCAGTACTTC,CACKGDMAKNIQYF
TRBV7-2,TRBJ2-3,-,TRBD1,TGTGCCAGCAGCCTACAGGGGAGTCCCACAGATACGCAGTATTTT,CASSLQGSPTDTQYF
TRBV4-2,TRBJ1-2,many,-,TGTGCCAGCAGCCAGGTCGGGGCAGGGGACTATGGCTACACCTTC,CASSQVGAGDYGYTF
TRBV7-6,TRBJ2-3,-,-,TGTGCCAGCAGCTCCGGGACACAGAGCACAGATACGCAGTATTTT,CASSSGTQSTDTQYF
TRBV5-1,TRBJ2-2,-,-,TGCGCCAGCAGCTTCCGGGACACTAACACCGGGGAGCTGTTTTTT,CASSFRDTNTGELFF
TRBV7-2,TRBJ2-5,few,-,TGTGCCAGCAGCTTAGCGGGACCAAGGGGACCAGAGACCCAGTACTTC,CASSLAGPRGPETQYF
TRBV4-3,TRBJ1-4,-,-,TGCGCCAGCAGCCAAGATGAAAAACTGTTTTTT,CASSQDEKLFF
TRBV9,TRBJ1-4,-,-,TGTGCCAGCAGCGTAGGAGCAACTAATGAAAAACTGTTTTTT,CASSVGATNEKLFF